This T cell receptor beta chain was captured by sequencing in a study of breast tumors, draining lymph nodes, adjacent tissues. Study-wide results and caveats: Compared with lymph nodes, tumors were less diverse; compared with nontumor tissue, more. Most tumor T cells seemingly derive from lymph node, then expand in tumor. Tumor and nontumor repertoires were significantly more similar in luminal-like than in basal-like breast cancer. Tumor T cell lymph node origin was a supported hypothesis, not proven.

In its sample, this clonotype was seen many times. Its antigen is as yet unknown. V shed 0 bases and J shed 0 bases, with 7 bases lying between them. Germline CDR1 and CDR2: SGHTS and YDEGEE. The CDR3 contains 15 residues. TCRdb reanalysed the multiplex PCR reads using MiXCR and keeps one entry per CDR3 protein. The sample has tens of thousands of distinct CDR3 sequences, roughly 40% seen once. What was sequenced was breast tumor tissue. V gene TRBV5-8 combines with J gene TRBJ1-5, with TRBD1 as a possible D gene (5 bases). The origin of this receptor is a female donor with breast cancer. Some clones in this sample may be carry-over from other donors' samples. As DNA, the CDR3 is TGTGCCAGCAGCTTGGGGGGGGTTAGCAATCAGCCCCAGCATTTT. Its protein is CASSLGGVSNQPQHF.